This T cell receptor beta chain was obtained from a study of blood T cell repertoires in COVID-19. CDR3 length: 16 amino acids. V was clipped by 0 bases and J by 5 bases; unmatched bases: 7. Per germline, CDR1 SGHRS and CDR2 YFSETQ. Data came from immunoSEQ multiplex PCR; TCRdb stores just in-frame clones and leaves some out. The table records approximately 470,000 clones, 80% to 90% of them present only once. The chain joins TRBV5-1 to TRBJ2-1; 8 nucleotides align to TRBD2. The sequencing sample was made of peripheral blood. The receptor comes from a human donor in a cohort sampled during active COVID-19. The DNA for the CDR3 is TGCGCCAGCAGCTTGGCCAGCGGGAGTTTCAACAATGAGCAGTTCTTC. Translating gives CASSLASGSFNNEQFF. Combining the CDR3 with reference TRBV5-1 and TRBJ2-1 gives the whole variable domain KAGVTQTPRYLIKTRGQQVTLSCSPISGHRSVSWYQQTPGQGLQFLFEYFSETQRNKGNFPGRFSGRQFSNSRSEMNVSTLELGDSALYLCASSLASGSFNNEQFFGPGTRLTVL.